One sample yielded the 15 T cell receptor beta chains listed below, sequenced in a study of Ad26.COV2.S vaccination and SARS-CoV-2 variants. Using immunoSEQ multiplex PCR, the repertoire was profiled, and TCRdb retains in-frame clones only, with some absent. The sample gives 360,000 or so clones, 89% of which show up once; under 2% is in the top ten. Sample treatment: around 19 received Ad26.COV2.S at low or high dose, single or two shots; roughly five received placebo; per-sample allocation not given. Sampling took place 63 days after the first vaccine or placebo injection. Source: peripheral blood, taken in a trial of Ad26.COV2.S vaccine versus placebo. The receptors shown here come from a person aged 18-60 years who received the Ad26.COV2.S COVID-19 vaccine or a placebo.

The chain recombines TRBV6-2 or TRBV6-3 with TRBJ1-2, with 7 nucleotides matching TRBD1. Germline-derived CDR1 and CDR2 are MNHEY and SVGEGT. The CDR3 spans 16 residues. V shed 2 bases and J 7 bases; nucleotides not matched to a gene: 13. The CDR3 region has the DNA TGTGCCAGCAGTTACACGACAGGGCGCGGAGTGGGTGGCTACACCTTC. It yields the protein CASSYTTGRGVGGYTF.

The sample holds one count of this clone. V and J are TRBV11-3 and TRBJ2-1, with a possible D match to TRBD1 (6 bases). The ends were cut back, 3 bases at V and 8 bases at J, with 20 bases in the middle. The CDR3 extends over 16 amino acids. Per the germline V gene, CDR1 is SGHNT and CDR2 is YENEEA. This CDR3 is CASSLRQAGDLDEQFF. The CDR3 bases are TGTGCCAGCAGCTTGAGACAGGCAGGGGACCTTGATGAGCAGTTCTTC.

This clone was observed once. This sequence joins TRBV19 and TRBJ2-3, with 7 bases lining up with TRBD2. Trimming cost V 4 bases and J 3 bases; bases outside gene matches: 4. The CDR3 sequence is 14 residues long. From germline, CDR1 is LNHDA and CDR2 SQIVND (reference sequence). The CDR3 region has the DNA TGTGCCAGTAGTAGCGGGAGTAGTACAGATACGCAGTATTTT. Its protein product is CASSSGSSTDTQYF.

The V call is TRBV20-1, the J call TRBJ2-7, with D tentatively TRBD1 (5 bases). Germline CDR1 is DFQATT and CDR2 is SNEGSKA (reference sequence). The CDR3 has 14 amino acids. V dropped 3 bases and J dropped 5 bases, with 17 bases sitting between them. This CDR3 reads CSASRFLGRDEQYF. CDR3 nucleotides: TGCAGTGCTAGTCGATTTCTGGGCAGGGACGAGCAGTACTTC.

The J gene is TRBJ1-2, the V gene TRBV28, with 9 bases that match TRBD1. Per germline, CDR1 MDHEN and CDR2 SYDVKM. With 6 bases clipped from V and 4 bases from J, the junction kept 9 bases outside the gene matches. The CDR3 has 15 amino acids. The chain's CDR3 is CASREGTGWAYGYTF. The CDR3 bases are TGTGCCAGCAGAGAAGGGACAGGGTGGGCCTATGGCTACACCTTC.

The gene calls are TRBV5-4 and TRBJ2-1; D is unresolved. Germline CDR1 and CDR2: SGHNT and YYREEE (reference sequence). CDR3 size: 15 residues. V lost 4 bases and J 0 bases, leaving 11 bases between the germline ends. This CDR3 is CASSPILSSYNEQFF. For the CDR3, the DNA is TGTGCCAGCAGCCCGATTCTAAGCTCCTACAATGAGCAGTTCTTC.

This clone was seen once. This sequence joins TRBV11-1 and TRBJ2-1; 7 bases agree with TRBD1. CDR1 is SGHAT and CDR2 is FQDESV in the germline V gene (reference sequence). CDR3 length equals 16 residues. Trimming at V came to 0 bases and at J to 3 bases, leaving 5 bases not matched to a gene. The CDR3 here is CASSLAGTEIYNEQFF. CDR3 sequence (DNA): TGTGCCAGCAGCTTAGCTGGGACAGAAATCTACAATGAGCAGTTCTTC.

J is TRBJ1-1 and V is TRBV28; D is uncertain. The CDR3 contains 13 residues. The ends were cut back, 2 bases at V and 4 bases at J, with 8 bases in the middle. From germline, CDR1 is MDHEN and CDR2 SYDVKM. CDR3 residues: CASSLIGSTEAFF. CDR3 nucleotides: TGTGCCAGCAGTTTAATAGGGAGCACTGAAGCTTTCTTT.

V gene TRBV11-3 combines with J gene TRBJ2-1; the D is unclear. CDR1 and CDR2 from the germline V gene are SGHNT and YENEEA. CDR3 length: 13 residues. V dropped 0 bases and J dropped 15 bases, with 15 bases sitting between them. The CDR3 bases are TGTGCCAGCAGCTTAGATCAATCGGGCCCCGGGTTCTTC. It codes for CASSLDQSGPGFF. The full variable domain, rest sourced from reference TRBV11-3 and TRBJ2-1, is EAGVVQSPRYKIIEKKQPVAFWCNPISGHNTLYWYLQNLGQGPELLIRYENEEAVDDSQLPKDRFSAERLKGVDSTLKIQPAELGDSAVYLCASSLDQSGPGFFGPGTRLTVL.

CDR3 residues: CASSLSVGTENQPQHF. The DNA for the CDR3 is TGTGCCAGCAGCTTAAGCGTCGGGACCGAGAATCAGCCCCAGCATTTT. The chain recombines TRBV5-8 with TRBJ1-5; D might be TRBD1 (5 bases). The CDR3 sequence is 16 residues long. V lost 2 bases and J 4 bases, leaving 16 bases between the germline ends. CDR1 is SGHTS, CDR2 YDEGEE, per germline.

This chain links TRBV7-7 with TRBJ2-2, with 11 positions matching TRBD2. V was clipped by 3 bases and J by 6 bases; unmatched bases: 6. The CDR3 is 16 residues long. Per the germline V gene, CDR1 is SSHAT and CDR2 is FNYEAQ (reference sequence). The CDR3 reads CASSFLTSGSPGELFF. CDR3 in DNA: TGTGCCAGCAGCTTCCTAACTAGCGGGAGTCCCGGGGAGCTGTTTTTT.

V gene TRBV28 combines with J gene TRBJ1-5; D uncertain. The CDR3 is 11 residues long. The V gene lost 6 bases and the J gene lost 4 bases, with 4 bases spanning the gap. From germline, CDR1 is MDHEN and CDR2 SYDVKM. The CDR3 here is CASSYNQPQHF. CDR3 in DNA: TGTGCCAGCAGCTATAATCAGCCCCAGCATTTT. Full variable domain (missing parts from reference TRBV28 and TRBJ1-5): DVKVTQSSRYLVKRTGEKVFLECVQDMDHENMFWYRQDPGLGLRLIYFSYDVKMKEKGDIPEGYSVSREKKERFSLILESASTNQTSMYLCASSYNQPQHFGDGTRLSIL.

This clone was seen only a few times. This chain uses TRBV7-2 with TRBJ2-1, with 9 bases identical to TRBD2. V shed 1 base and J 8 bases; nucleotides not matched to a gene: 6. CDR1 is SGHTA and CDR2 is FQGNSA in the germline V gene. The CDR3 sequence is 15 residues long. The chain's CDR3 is CASSLDGTSNDEQFF. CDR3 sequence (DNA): TGTGCCAGCAGCTTAGATGGGACTAGCAACGATGAGCAGTTCTTC.

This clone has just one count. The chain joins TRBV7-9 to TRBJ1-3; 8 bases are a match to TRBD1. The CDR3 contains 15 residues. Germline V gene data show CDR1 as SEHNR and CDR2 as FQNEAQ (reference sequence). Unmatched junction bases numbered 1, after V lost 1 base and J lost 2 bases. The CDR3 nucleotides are TGTGCCAGCAGCTTAGGGGGACAGGCTGGAAACACCATATATTTT. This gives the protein CASSLGGQAGNTIYF.

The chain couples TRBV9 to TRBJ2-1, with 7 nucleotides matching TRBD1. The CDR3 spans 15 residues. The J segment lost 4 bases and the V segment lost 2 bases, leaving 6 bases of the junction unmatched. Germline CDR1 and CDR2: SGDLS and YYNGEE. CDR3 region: CASSVIATGYNEQFF. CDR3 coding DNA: TGTGCCAGCAGCGTTATAGCGACAGGGTACAATGAGCAGTTCTTC.